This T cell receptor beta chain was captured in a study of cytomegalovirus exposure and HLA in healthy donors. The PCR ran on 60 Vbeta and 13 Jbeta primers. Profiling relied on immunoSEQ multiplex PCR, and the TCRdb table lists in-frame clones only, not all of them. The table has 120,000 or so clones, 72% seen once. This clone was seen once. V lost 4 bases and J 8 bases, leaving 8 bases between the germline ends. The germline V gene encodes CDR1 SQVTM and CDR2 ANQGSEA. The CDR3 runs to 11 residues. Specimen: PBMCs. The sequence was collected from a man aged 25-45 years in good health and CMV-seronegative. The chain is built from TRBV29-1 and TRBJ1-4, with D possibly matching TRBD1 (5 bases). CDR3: CSVGSGEKLFF. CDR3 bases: TGCAGCGTTGGGTCAGGGGAAAAACTGTTTTTT.